The 25 T cell receptor beta chains given below trace back to one sample, sequenced in a study of blood T cell repertoires in COVID-19. Data came from immunoSEQ multiplex PCR; TCRdb stores just in-frame clones and leaves some out. The sample lists fewer than 80,000 clones, roughly 89% occurring once. The sequenced material came from peripheral blood. These receptors came from a woman between 50 and 59 years old with active COVID-19.

The V gene is TRBV11-3, the J gene TRBJ2-1; the match to TRBD2 covers 8 bases. V lost 0 bases to trimming and J lost 4 bases; unmatched junction nucleotides: 8. The CDR3 is 17 residues long. In germline, CDR1 is SGHNT, CDR2 YENEEA. CDR3 amino acids: CASSLDRGREGYNEQFF. DNA of the CDR3: TGTGCCAGCAGCTTAGATCGGGGACGGGAGGGTTACAATGAGCAGTTCTTC.

The gene calls are TRBV2 and TRBJ1-5; unclear D gene. The CDR3 runs 14 residues. Germline V gene data show CDR1 as SNHLY and CDR2 as FYNNEI. With 4 bases removed from V and 7 bases from J, the gap between germline ends came to 14 bases. This CDR3 reads CASSGVGTGQPQHF. CDR3 nucleotide sequence: TGTGCCAGCAGTGGGGTTGGAACGGGGCAGCCCCAGCATTTT.

This chain links TRBV19 with TRBJ1-1, with TRBD1 matching 7 bases. Germline V gene data show CDR1 as LNHDA and CDR2 as SQIVND (reference sequence). The junction had 12 bases not matched to a gene; V was cut back by 5 bases and J by 0 bases. This CDR3 is 17 amino acids long. The CDR3 reads CASSVDAGTVMNTEAFF. The DNA for the CDR3 is TGTGCCAGTAGTGTCGACGCCGGGACAGTTATGAACACTGAAGCTTTCTTT. Supplemented by reference TRBV19 and TRBJ1-1, the full variable domain reads DGGITQSPKYLFRKEGQNVTLSCEQNLNHDAMYWYRQDPGQGLRLIYYSQIVNDFQKGDIAEGYSVSREKKESFPLTVTSAQKNPTAFYLCASSVDAGTVMNTEAFFGQGTRLTVV.

This chain joins TRBV27 and TRBJ2-7; the match to TRBD2 covers 12 bases. Germline V gives CDR1 MNHEY, CDR2 SMNVEV (reference sequence). Trimming removed 5 bases from V and 2 bases from J; junction bases left unmatched: 1. CDR3 size: 14 residues. CDR3 DNA: TGTGCCAGCAGTAGACTAGCGGGAGCCTACGAGCAGTACTTC. Protein product: CASSRLAGAYEQYF.

The chain is built from TRBV11-3 and TRBJ2-7; D perhaps matches TRBD1 (6 bases). The CDR3 totals 15 residues. Between the trimmed V and J ends, which lost 4 bases and 9 bases, there was a span of 22 bases. Per the germline V gene, CDR1 is SGHNT and CDR2 is YENEEA. CDR3 residues: CASSSTTGSSIGQYF. In nucleotides, the CDR3 is TGTGCCAGCAGCTCAACCACAGGGAGTTCAATTGGGCAGTACTTC. The variable domain in full, completed from reference TRBV11-3 and TRBJ2-7, reads EAGVVQSPRYKIIEKKQPVAFWCNPISGHNTLYWYLQNLGQGPELLIRYENEEAVDDSQLPKDRFSAERLKGVDSTLKIQPAELGDSAVYLCASSSTTGSSIGQYFGPGTRLTVT.

This chain connects TRBV9 to TRBJ1-5, with TRBD1 as a possible D gene (5 bases). Trimming removed 3 bases at V and 7 bases at J, with 14 bases between. The CDR3 is 14 residues long. In germline, CDR1 is SGDLS, CDR2 YYNGEE. The CDR3 here is CASSGGAGNQPQHF. CDR3 coding DNA: TGTGCCAGCAGCGGAGGGGCGGGGAACCAGCCCCAGCATTTT.

The chain is built from TRBV5-1 and TRBJ2-7; perhaps TRBD1 as D (5 bases). This CDR3 comprises 14 residues. V was clipped by 2 bases and J by 4 bases, with 13 bases between them. Germline CDR1 and CDR2: SGHRS and YFSETQ. DNA of the CDR3: TGCGCCAGCAGCTTAGGGCCCCAGGGATACGAGCAGTACTTC. Translation: CASSLGPQGYEQYF.

The rearrangement links TRBV5-1 to TRBJ2-1; 10 positions agree with TRBD1. V dropped 5 bases and J dropped 5; count of bases not matched to a gene: 7. Germline V lookup: CDR1 SGHRS, CDR2 YFSETQ. The CDR3 contains 15 residues. The CDR3 spells CASRHPGTGDNEQFF. The CDR3 nucleotides are TGCGCCAGCAGGCATCCCGGGACAGGGGACAATGAGCAGTTCTTC.

The chain is built from TRBV7-8 and TRBJ2-7; unclear D gene. Germline assignment: CDR1 SGHVS and CDR2 FQNEAQ. CDR3 length: 11 residues. The V end was cut by 5 bases, the J end by 4 bases, with 6 bases between. As DNA, the CDR3 is TGTGCCAGCAGCGTTTCATACGAGCAGTACTTC. Amino acids: CASSVSYEQYF.

This chain joins TRBV19 and TRBJ2-7; tentative D call: TRBD2 (6 bases). The germline V gene encodes CDR1 LNHDA and CDR2 SQIVND (reference sequence). The V and J ends lost 7 bases and 7 bases respectively, with 23 bases between them. This CDR3 contains 15 residues. The CDR3 DNA follows: TGTGCCAGTACCCCGAGTTGGAAGGGGACTGGAGAGCAGTACTTC. Translation gives CASTPSWKGTGEQYF.

This chain uses TRBV11-1 with TRBJ2-1; D not resolved. Germline-derived CDR1 and CDR2 are SGHAT and FQDESV (reference sequence). The V gene lost 2 bases and the J gene lost 4 bases, with 6 bases spanning the gap. This CDR3 comprises 13 residues. DNA of the CDR3: TGTGCCAGCAGCTTACGCGCTTACAATGAGCAGTTCTTC. It is translated as CASSLRAYNEQFF.

V and J are TRBV14 and TRBJ2-7; D is ambiguous. The germline V gene has CDR1 SGHDN and CDR2 FVKESK. With 2 bases removed from V and 4 bases from J, the gap between germline ends came to 9 bases. This CDR3 has 13 residues. CDR3 amino acids: CASSQRRSYEQYF. Written as DNA, the CDR3 is TGTGCCAGCAGCCAACGCAGGTCGTACGAGCAGTACTTC.

This clone was seen a few times. The V call is TRBV10-1, the J call TRBJ1-6, with D tentatively TRBD1 (5 bases). Germline CDR1 WNHNN, CDR2 SYGVQD (reference sequence). Deletions cut 0 bases from V and 9 bases from J, with 12 bases between. The CDR3 runs 15 residues. The CDR3 here is CASSESSGGSSPLHF. The DNA of the CDR3 is TGCGCCAGCAGTGAGTCTTCGGGGGGTTCTTCACCCCTCCACTTT.

This chain links TRBV9 with TRBJ2-2, with D perhaps matching TRBD1 (6 bases). The CDR3 is made up of 17 amino acids. V lost 4 bases and J 2 bases, leaving 18 bases between the germline ends. CDR1 is SGDLS and CDR2 is YYNGEE in the germline V gene. The CDR3 reads CASSLPRGVGNTGELFF. DNA of the CDR3: TGTGCCAGCAGCCTCCCCAGGGGCGTCGGCAACACCGGGGAGCTGTTTTTT.

The rearrangement uses TRBV18 and TRBJ2-5; the D gene is possibly TRBD2 (5 bases). This CDR3 is built from 14 residues. Germline V gene data show CDR1 as KGHSH and CDR2 as LQKENI. V was pared by 6 bases and J by 1 base, with 12 bases between. The CDR3 protein is CASSDWGAQETQYF. The CDR3 DNA sequence: TGTGCCAGCTCCGATTGGGGAGCCCAAGAGACCCAGTACTTC.

This clone was observed a handful of times. This chain joins TRBV19 and TRBJ1-2; the D gene is possibly TRBD1 (6 bases). The CDR3 has 15 amino acids. The ends were cut back, 5 bases at V and 4 bases at J, with 17 bases in the middle. The V gene's germline CDR1 is LNHDA and CDR2 SQIVND (reference sequence). The CDR3 DNA reads TGTGCCAGTAGTCCTTCACAGGGTTCTGGCTATGGCTACACCTTC. Protein sequence: CASSPSQGSGYGYTF.

V is TRBV19 and J is TRBJ1-5; D not resolved. V was pared by 3 bases and J by 6 bases, with 9 bases between. Germline CDR1 and CDR2: LNHDA and SQIVND (reference sequence). This CDR3 has 13 residues. The CDR3 loop is CASSIERPQPQHF. CDR3 bases: TGTGCCAGTAGTATTGAGCGCCCTCAGCCCCAGCATTTT.

The chain recombines TRBV5-1 with TRBJ1-2; a possible D gene is TRBD1 (6 bases). The CDR3 covers 14 residues. Looked up from germline, CDR1 is SGHRS and CDR2 is YFSETQ. The V end was cut by 0 bases, the J end by 6 bases, with 12 bases between. In nucleotides, the CDR3 is TGCGCCAGCAGCTTGGCGGCAGGGGCGGATGGCTACACCTTC. This translates into CASSLAAGADGYTF.

This clone has just one count. This chain links TRBV7-2 with TRBJ2-1, with TRBD2 matching 9 bases. V lost 5 bases to trimming and J lost 7 bases; unmatched junction nucleotides: 15. Germline lookup yields CDR1 SGHTA and CDR2 FQGNSA. The CDR3 is 17 residues long. The CDR3 nucleotides read TGTGCCAGCAGCCCCCCGGAGCGCGGGAGGGCGGGGAATGAGCAGTTCTTC. Translating it yields CASSPPERGRAGNEQFF.

The chain has TRBV18 and TRBJ2-3; maybe TRBD2 (6 bases). The CDR3 runs 16 residues. In germline, CDR1 is KGHSH, CDR2 LQKENI. V lost 0 bases to trimming and J lost 2 bases, with 12 bases between them. CDR3 loop: CASSPPSAGPTDTQYF. The DNA for the CDR3 is TGTGCCAGCTCACCACCTTCTGCGGGACCCACAGATACGCAGTATTTT.

This sequence joins TRBV5-6 and TRBJ2-5; 16 nucleotides line up with TRBD2. With V trimmed by 7 bases and J by 3 bases, 9 bases remained unmatched. The CDR3 loop spans 17 amino acids. Germline lookup yields CDR1 SGHDT and CDR2 YYEEEE. The CDR3 loop reads CASAGTSGRGGEETQYF. Written as DNA, the CDR3 is TGTGCCAGCGCCGGGACTAGCGGGAGGGGGGGCGAAGAGACCCAGTACTTC.

The chain joins TRBV3-1 (or the pseudogene TRBV3-2) to TRBJ2-7; a possible D gene is TRBD2 (6 bases). Trimming pared 1 base from V and 2 bases from J, leaving 12 bases between. This CDR3 is built from 15 residues. Per the germline V gene, CDR1 is LGHDT and CDR2 is YNNKEL (reference sequence). The CDR3 loop reads CASSQARGMTYEQYF. CDR3 sequence (DNA): TGTGCCAGCAGCCAAGCCCGGGGGATGACCTACGAGCAGTACTTC.

The chain links TRBV19 to TRBJ1-1; D is uncertain. Per the germline V gene, CDR1 is LNHDA and CDR2 is SQIVND (reference sequence). Trimming left V 0 bases short and J 12 bases short, with 14 bases between. This CDR3 comprises 13 residues. The CDR3 loop is CASSIEGSVWTFF. In DNA, the CDR3 is TGTGCCAGTAGTATAGAAGGTAGCGTTTGGACTTTCTTT.

This chain uses TRBV11-3 with TRBJ2-1; 10 nucleotides agree with TRBD1. From germline, CDR1 is SGHNT and CDR2 YENEEA. V shed 5 bases and J 2 bases; nucleotides not matched to a gene: 3. There are 15 residues in the CDR3. The CDR3 sequence is CASSIDRGPYNEQFF. DNA for the CDR3: TGTGCCAGCAGCATCGACAGGGGGCCCTACAATGAGCAGTTCTTC.

In DNA, the CDR3 is TGTGCCAGCAGTGAAAATCAGGCGGGCAACGAGCAGTACTTC. Its translation is CASSENQAGNEQYF. V is TRBV2 and J is TRBJ2-7, with D possibly TRBD2 on 5 matching bases. V lost 2 bases to trimming and J lost 5 bases, with 13 bases between them. The germline V gene encodes CDR1 SNHLY and CDR2 FYNNEI. The CDR3 runs 14 residues.